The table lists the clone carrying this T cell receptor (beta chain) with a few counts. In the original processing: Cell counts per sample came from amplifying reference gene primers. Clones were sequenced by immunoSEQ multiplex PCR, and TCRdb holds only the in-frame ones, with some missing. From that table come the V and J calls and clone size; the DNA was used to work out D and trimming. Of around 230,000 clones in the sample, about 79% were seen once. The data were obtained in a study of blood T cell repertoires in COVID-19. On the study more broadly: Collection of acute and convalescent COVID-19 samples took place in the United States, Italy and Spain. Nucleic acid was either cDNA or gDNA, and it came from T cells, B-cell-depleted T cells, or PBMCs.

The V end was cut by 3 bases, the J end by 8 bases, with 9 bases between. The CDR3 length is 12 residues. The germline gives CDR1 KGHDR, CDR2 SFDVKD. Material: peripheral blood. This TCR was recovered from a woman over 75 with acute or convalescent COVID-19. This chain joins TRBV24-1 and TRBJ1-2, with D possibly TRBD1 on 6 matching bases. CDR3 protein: CATSDKGVGYTF. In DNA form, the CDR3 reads TGTGCCACCAGTGATAAGGGGGTCGGCTACACCTTC.